This TCR beta chain originates from a study of blood T cell repertoires in COVID-19. About the study: COVID-19 samples collected from the United States, Italy and Spain covered acute and convalescent phases. T cells, B-cell-depleted T cells, or PBMCs provided the cDNA or gDNA that served as material.

Per the original methods: Cell counts per sample came from amplifying reference gene primers. Only in-frame clones appear in the TCRdb table, and some are missing; sequencing was by immunoSEQ multiplex PCR. V, J and clone size reflect that table, while D and trimming were determined from the DNA. In the table there are 60,000 to 80,000 clones, around nine tenths of which are singletons. The V end was cut by 6 bases, the J end by 9 bases, with 20 bases between. This CDR3 is 13 amino acids long. Looked up from germline, CDR1 is GTSNPN and CDR2 is SVGIG (reference sequence). Sequencing used peripheral blood. The chain employs TRBV30 and TRBJ2-5, with D possibly being TRBD1 (10 bases). The sequence was collected from a man aged 55 to 70 with acute or convalescent COVID-19. The CDR3 sequence: CACRQGAGGAQYF. The CDR3 bases are TGTGCCTGCCGACAGGGGGCGGGAGGGGCCCAGTACTTC.